This entry lists 31 T cell receptor beta chains sequenced from one sample in a study of blood T cell repertoires in COVID-19. The data were produced by immunoSEQ multiplex PCR, yet TCRdb's version contains in-frame clones alone and is incomplete. The sample has 25,000 to 30,000 clones, more than 80% seen once. The sample was peripheral blood. The receptors stem from a human donor in a cohort sampled during active COVID-19.

A single count supports this clone. The chain employs TRBV2 and TRBJ2-5; 8 bases are shared with TRBD1. CDR1 and CDR2 from the germline V gene are SNHLY and FYNNEI. This CDR3 is built from 14 residues. The ends lost 8 bases at V and 2 bases at J; junction bases unmatched: 7. The CDR3 loop is CASGVTGGQETQYF. DNA of the CDR3: TGTGCCAGCGGGGTAACAGGGGGTCAAGAGACCCAGTACTTC.

V usage is TRBV7-3 and J usage is TRBJ2-1, with D possibly being TRBD2 (5 bases). Trimming took off 5 bases at V and 9 bases at J, with 11 bases between the two ends. This CDR3 comprises 12 residues. CDR1 is SGHTA and CDR2 is FQGTGA in the germline V gene. The CDR3: CASSPPGGEQFF. The CDR3, as DNA: TGTGCCAGCAGCCCGCCCGGAGGTGAGCAGTTCTTC.

This clone was counted a single time. The junction departs from germline at one end; a sequencing error may be responsible. The V and J genes are TRBV7-7 and TRBJ2-2; D perhaps matches TRBD1 (6 bases). This CDR3 comprises 15 residues. CDR1 and CDR2 (germline): SSHAT, FNYEAQ (reference sequence). The CDR3 sequence is CASTEGVTNTGELFF. CDR3 sequence (DNA): TGTGCTAGCACCGAGGGGGTTACGAACACCGGGGAGCTGTTTTTT.

This chain joins TRBV5-1 and TRBJ1-1; D is possibly TRBD1 (5 bases). The CDR3 runs 15 residues. V lost 7 bases, J lost 3 bases, and 19 bases lay in between. The germline CDR1 and CDR2 sequences are SGHRS and YFSETQ. As DNA, the CDR3 is TGCGCCAGCTCAAGCCCCTCCCAAGGGGACACTGAAGCTTTCTTT. As protein: CASSSPSQGDTEAFF.

CDR3 in amino acids: CASSTQGAAYEQYF. In DNA, the CDR3 is TGCGCCAGCAGCACGCAGGGGGCCGCCTACGAGCAGTACTTC. The chain uses TRBV5-1 and TRBJ2-7; 8 nucleotides match TRBD1. The CDR3 sequence is 14 residues long. The J segment lost 2 bases and the V segment lost 4 bases, leaving 5 bases of the junction unmatched. Looked up from germline, CDR1 is SGHRS and CDR2 is YFSETQ.

The chain uses TRBV7-2 and TRBJ1-4; tentatively, D is TRBD1 (5 bases). Trimming left V 8 bases short and J 0 bases short, with 10 bases between. Germline V CDR1 and CDR2: SGHTA, FQGNSA. The CDR3 totals 14 residues. The chain's CDR3 is CASRRGSTNEKLFF. In nucleotides, the CDR3 is TGTGCCAGCCGCCGGGGGTCAACTAATGAAAAACTGTTTTTT.

This clone was counted only a few times. The rearrangement uses TRBV7-9 and TRBJ2-1; TRBD1 is a possible D gene (6 bases). The CDR3 has 15 amino acids. The ends were cut back, 2 bases at V and 7 bases at J, with 15 bases in the middle. Germline V gene sequence: CDR1 SEHNR, CDR2 FQNEAQ (reference sequence). The CDR3 sequence: CASSLTQGDLNEQFF. The CDR3 DNA reads TGTGCCAGCAGCTTAACACAGGGCGACTTGAATGAGCAGTTCTTC. Using reference TRBV7-9 and TRBJ2-1 for the parts outside the CDR3, the full variable domain is DTGVSQNPRHKITKRGQNVTFRCDPISEHNRLYWYRQTLGQGPEFLTYFQNEAQLEKSRLLSDRFSAERPKGSFSTLEIQRTEQGDSAMYLCASSLTQGDLNEQFFGPGTRLTVL.

This sequence joins TRBV24-1 and TRBJ2-1, with D uncertain. The V gene lost 4 bases and the J gene lost 10 bases, with 10 bases spanning the gap. The germline gives CDR1 KGHDR, CDR2 SFDVKD. The CDR3 runs 12 residues. The chain's CDR3 is CATSDQKQEQFF. CDR3 in DNA: TGTGCCACCAGTGACCAGAAACAGGAGCAGTTCTTC.

This chain links TRBV5-4 with TRBJ2-1; 9 bases map to TRBD1. The germline V gene has CDR1 SGHNT and CDR2 YYREEE (reference sequence). This CDR3 is built from 13 residues. The V gene end was trimmed by 4 bases and the J gene end by 7 bases; junction bases not matched to a gene: 3. CDR3 residues: CASSVDRGNEQFF. The CDR3 bases are TGTGCCAGCAGCGTCGACAGGGGGAATGAGCAGTTCTTC.

J is TRBJ2-7 and V is TRBV18, with TRBD1 as a possible D gene (5 bases). Trimming took off 2 bases at V and 4 bases at J, with 18 bases between the two ends. The CDR3 consists of 16 residues. The germline V gene has CDR1 KGHSH and CDR2 LQKENI. For the CDR3, the DNA is TGTGCCAGCTCACCAAAATCCCAGGGCGAGCCTTACGAGCAGTACTTC. Translating gives CASSPKSQGEPYEQYF.

The chain uses TRBV11-2 and TRBJ2-1; the D gene is possibly TRBD2 (6 bases). Looked up from germline, CDR1 is SGHAT and CDR2 is FQNNGV. This CDR3 is 15 amino acids long. The ends were cut back, 6 bases at V and 3 bases at J, with 15 bases in the middle. The CDR3 nucleotides are TGTGCCAGCAGACCAGTGTCGGGGGACTACAATGAGCAGTTCTTC. This translates into CASRPVSGDYNEQFF.

This rearrangement joins TRBV7-8 to TRBJ2-1; D is unclear. Looked up from germline, CDR1 is SGHVS and CDR2 is FQNEAQ. The length of the CDR3 is 12 residues. The ends were cut back, 1 base at V and 7 bases at J, with 5 bases in the middle. The CDR3 is CASSLERNEQFF. The CDR3 coding sequence is TGTGCCAGCAGCTTAGAGAGAAATGAGCAGTTCTTC.

V and J are TRBV20-1 and TRBJ2-1, with 7 bases fitting TRBD2. V trimming: 3 bases; J trimming: 8 bases; junction bases outside the gene matches: 10. The CDR3 covers 14 residues. CDR1 and CDR2 (germline): DFQATT, SNEGSKA (reference sequence). CDR3 amino acids: CSASPSGLIHEQFF. CDR3 in DNA: TGCAGTGCTAGTCCTAGCGGACTGATACATGAGCAGTTCTTC.

The genes are TRBV6-4 and TRBJ2-1; 8 nucleotides line up with TRBD2. There are 16 residues in the CDR3. J gave up 0 bases and V 0 bases, and 1 base lay outside the gene matches. Germline CDR1 and CDR2: MRHNA and SNTAGT. The chain's CDR3 is CASSDSGTSSYNEQFF. The CDR3 nucleotides read TGTGCCAGCAGTGACTCAGGGACTAGCTCCTACAATGAGCAGTTCTTC.

The gene calls are TRBV4-3 and TRBJ2-7; 8 nucleotides line up with TRBD2. Germline CDR1 reads LGHNA; CDR2 reads YSLEER. After removal of 0 bases from V and 3 bases from J, the junction contained 4 bases not matched to a gene. The CDR3 is 15 amino acids. The CDR3 nucleotides read TGCGCCAGCAGCCAAGATGGGACTAGGATCTACGAGCAGTACTTC. Translated, it gives CASSQDGTRIYEQYF.

The chain couples TRBV27 to TRBJ1-6; the match to TRBD1 covers 9 bases. The V gene end was trimmed by 3 bases and the J gene end by 14 bases; junction bases not matched to a gene: 17. CDR1 is MNHEY and CDR2 is SMNVEV in the germline V gene (reference sequence). The CDR3 is made up of 17 amino acids. In DNA, the CDR3 is TGTGCCAGCAGTTTTACCTCCGGGACAGGGACTCCTTTTTCCCTCCACTTT. Its translation: CASSFTSGTGTPFSLHF.

CDR3 protein: CASNKRGSLSIDEQYF. As DNA, the CDR3 is TGTGCCAGCAATAAAAGAGGGTCTCTCAGTATCGACGAGCAGTACTTC. This chain uses TRBV2 with TRBJ2-7; possibly TRBD2 for D (5 bases). Trimming stripped 7 bases from V and 5 bases from J, with 24 bases between. The CDR3 totals 16 residues. Germline CDR1 is SNHLY and CDR2 is FYNNEI.

The gene calls are TRBV3-1 (or the pseudogene TRBV3-2) and TRBJ1-3; D uncertain. Germline-derived CDR1 and CDR2 are LGHDT and YNNKEL (reference sequence). With 5 bases removed from V and 2 bases from J, the gap between germline ends came to 10 bases. CDR3 length equals 14 residues. This CDR3 reads CASSATNAGNTIYF. For the CDR3, the DNA is TGTGCCAGCAGCGCGACAAATGCTGGAAACACCATATATTTT.

This chain connects TRBV5-4 to TRBJ2-5; TRBD2 is a possible D gene (5 bases). Trimming took 6 bases from V and 2 from J, leaving 11 bases between them. The germline V gene has CDR1 SGHNT and CDR2 YYREEE (reference sequence). The CDR3 extends over 13 amino acids. This CDR3 reads CASTRGGQETQYF. CDR3 DNA: TGTGCCAGCACCCGAGGAGGTCAAGAGACCCAGTACTTC.

This chain links TRBV3-1 (or the pseudogene TRBV3-2) with TRBJ2-7; the match to TRBD2 covers 12 bases. Per the germline V gene, CDR1 is LGHDT and CDR2 is YNNKEL (reference sequence). Trimming removed 2 bases from V and 3 bases from J; junction bases left unmatched: 11. There are 18 residues in the CDR3. The chain's CDR3 is CASSQLVTSGGPHYEQYF. For the CDR3, the DNA is TGTGCCAGCAGCCAACTCGTGACTAGCGGGGGCCCGCACTACGAGCAGTACTTC.

This chain uses TRBV19 with TRBJ1-2; 10 positions match TRBD1. In germline, CDR1 is LNHDA, CDR2 SQIVND (reference sequence). J lost 7 bases, V lost 5 bases, and 10 bases had no gene match. CDR3 length equals 15 residues. The CDR3: CASSSGTGARGGYTF. In nucleotides, the CDR3 is TGTGCCAGTAGTTCCGGGACAGGGGCGAGGGGTGGCTACACCTTC.

The V and J genes are TRBV29-1 and TRBJ2-7, with 9 bases matching TRBD1. The V and J ends lost 3 bases and 7 bases, in that order; junction bases with no gene match: 7. The CDR3 is 13 amino acids. Germline-derived CDR1 and CDR2 are SQVTM and ANQGSEA. The CDR3 DNA is TGCAGCGTTGAGGCGACAGGGGGGCTGGAGCAGTACTTC. It codes for CSVEATGGLEQYF.

The chain joins TRBV20-1 to TRBJ1-1; D gene unclear. The germline gives CDR1 DFQATT, CDR2 SNEGSKA (reference sequence). Trimming pared 3 bases from V and 2 bases from J, leaving 10 bases between. The CDR3 is 13 amino acids. This chain's CDR3 is CSASFRVNTEAFF. CDR3 sequence (DNA): TGCAGTGCTAGTTTTCGGGTCAACACTGAAGCTTTCTTT.

The chain combines TRBV6-5 with TRBJ2-7; 8 nucleotides agree with TRBD2. The V segment lost 8 bases and the J segment 0 bases; nucleotides outside the gene matches: 6. Germline assignment: CDR1 MNHEY and CDR2 SVGAGI. The CDR3 contains 14 residues. CDR3 DNA: TGTGCCAGCGCCCGGGGGGGCAGCTCCTACGAGCAGTACTTC. Encoded protein: CASARGGSSYEQYF.

The chain joins TRBV10-1 to TRBJ2-4; D gene unclear. There are 14 residues in the CDR3. Between the trimmed V and J ends, which lost 0 bases and 1 base, there was a span of 4 bases. Germline-derived CDR1 and CDR2 are WNHNN and SYGVQD (reference sequence). The DNA for the CDR3 is TGCGCCAGCAGTGAGTCAAGCGCCAAAAACATTCAGTACTTC. Translating gives CASSESSAKNIQYF.

The chain joins TRBV3-1 (or the pseudogene TRBV3-2) to TRBJ2-7; 7 bases align to TRBD1. Germline V gene sequence: CDR1 LGHDT, CDR2 YNNKEL (reference sequence). The CDR3 contains 16 residues. V shed 6 bases and J 0 bases; nucleotides not matched to a gene: 11. The CDR3 region is CASRKTDRESSYEQYF. CDR3 in DNA: TGTGCCAGCAGAAAAACCGACAGGGAGAGCTCCTACGAGCAGTACTTC.

The genes are TRBV19 and TRBJ2-7; TRBD1 matches at 11 bases. Germline trimming cut 5 bases from V and 7 bases from J; bases unmatched to any gene: 10. This CDR3 is built from 15 residues. Germline V gene data show CDR1 as LNHDA and CDR2 as SQIVND (reference sequence). The chain's CDR3 is CASSSVGQGAGEQYF. The CDR3 bases are TGTGCCAGTAGTTCAGTAGGACAGGGGGCAGGAGAGCAGTACTTC.

CDR3 amino acids: CASSLASTGLNTEAFF. CDR3 nucleotides: TGCGCCAGCAGCTTGGCCTCCACGGGTTTAAACACTGAAGCTTTCTTT. The chain combines TRBV5-1 with TRBJ1-1; D gene uncertain. This CDR3 is built from 16 residues. Trimming stripped 0 bases from V and 2 bases from J, with 14 bases between. Germline lookup yields CDR1 SGHRS and CDR2 YFSETQ.

The chain is built from TRBV3-1 (or the pseudogene TRBV3-2) and TRBJ2-5, with 7 bases aligning to TRBD2. The CDR3 is 15 residues long. Germline lookup yields CDR1 LGHDT and CDR2 YNNKEL (reference sequence). V was pared by 3 bases and J by 1 base, with 5 bases of the junction left unmatched. DNA of the CDR3: TGTGCCAGCAGCCATTCGGGGGGAGGCCAAGAGACCCAGTACTTC. Residues: CASSHSGGGQETQYF.

This clone was seen only once. The chain joins TRBV24-1 to TRBJ2-1; tentative D call: TRBD2 (7 bases). V lost 1 base, J lost 5 bases, and 14 bases lay in between. Germline values: CDR1 KGHDR, CDR2 SFDVKD. The CDR3 consists of 16 residues. CDR3 sequence (DNA): TGTGCCACCAGTGATTTCAGGGCGGGGGCCAACAATGAGCAGTTCTTC. It yields the protein CATSDFRAGANNEQFF.

This clone was detected once. The chain combines TRBV19 with TRBJ1-2; D is perhaps TRBD1 (5 bases). Trimming took 5 bases from V and 7 from J, leaving 11 bases between them. CDR1 is LNHDA and CDR2 is SQIVND in the germline V gene (reference sequence). The CDR3 loop spans 12 amino acids. CDR3 amino acids: CASSLWGSGYTF. The CDR3 DNA reads as TGTGCCAGTAGTCTGTGGGGCAGTGGCTACACCTTC.